The rows below give T cell receptor beta chains drawn from one sample of a study of shared T cell receptors in the human thymus. Method: immunoSEQ multiplex PCR; TCRdb's copy keeps in-frame clones and lacks some. The repertoire includes hundreds of thousands of clones, 70% to 90% of them detected once, and about 0.01% sits in the top ten. The data also belong to a second study, concerning human thymus T cells.

Sequencing used thymocytes. Receptor source: a boy under two years old with a congenital heart defect. CDR3s include the opening cysteine and the closing phenylalanine or tryptophan. Fields, in order: V gene, D gene, J gene, clone size, CDR3 protein, CDR3 DNA. The D gene is left open where the match is weak. Some rows mark clone size as missing; the rest say once, few, many or name a class of expanded clone.

v_call: TRBV10-1
d_call: .
j_call: TRBJ2-1
clone_size: .
cdr3_aa: CASSNREGSYNEQFF
cdr3_nt: TGCGCCAGCAGTAACAGGGAGGGCTCCTACAATGAGCAGTTCTTC

v_call: TRBV21-1
d_call: .
j_call: TRBJ2-1
clone_size: few
cdr3_aa: CASSHPGTSGRSEQFF
cdr3_nt: TGTGCCAGCAGCCATCCGGGGACTAGCGGGAGAAGTGAGCAGTTCTTC

v_call: TRBV4-3
d_call: TRBD2
j_call: TRBJ2-7
clone_size: .
cdr3_aa: CASSQDTLAGGPGEQYF
cdr3_nt: TGCGCCAGCAGCCAAGATACGCTAGCGGGAGGGCCGGGGGAGCAGTACTTC

v_call: TRBV5-6
d_call: .
j_call: TRBJ1-5
clone_size: .
cdr3_aa: CASSFEVWVRGSNQPQHF
cdr3_nt: TGTGCCAGCAGCTTTGAAGTTTGGGTCAGGGGAAGTAATCAGCCCCAGCATTTT

v_call: TRBV4-2
d_call: .
j_call: TRBJ1-1
clone_size: .
cdr3_aa: CASTPGGGTEAFF
cdr3_nt: TGTGCCAGCACGCCCGGGGGGGGCACTGAAGCTTTCTTT

v_call: TRBV6-4
d_call: TRBD2
j_call: TRBJ2-1
clone_size: .
cdr3_aa: CASSDSTSGRIHEQFF
cdr3_nt: TGTGCCAGCAGTGACTCGACTAGCGGGAGAATTCATGAGCAGTTCTTC

v_call: TRBV6-6
d_call: .
j_call: TRBJ1-5
clone_size: .
cdr3_aa: CASSSVGGNQPQHF
cdr3_nt: TGTGCCAGCAGTTCAGTAGGGGGTAATCAGCCCCAGCATTTT

v_call: TRBV14
d_call: .
j_call: TRBJ2-7
clone_size: .
cdr3_aa: CASSQEGEAGMSYEQYF
cdr3_nt: TGTGCCAGCAGCCAAGAAGGGGAAGCAGGGATGTCCTACGAGCAGTACTTC

v_call: TRBV27
d_call: .
j_call: TRBJ2-3
clone_size: once
cdr3_aa: CASSFGQKPGTQYF
cdr3_nt: TGTGCCAGCAGTTTCGGACAGAAGCCGGGTACGCAGTATTTT

v_call: TRBV14
d_call: TRBD2
j_call: TRBJ2-3
clone_size: .
cdr3_aa: CASSEHRTSSTSTDTQYF
cdr3_nt: TGTGCCAGCAGCGAACATAGGACTAGCTCGACCAGCACAGATACGCAGTATTTT

v_call: TRBV10-2
d_call: .
j_call: TRBJ1-1
clone_size: once
cdr3_aa: CASSEPTTEMNTEAFF
cdr3_nt: TGCGCCAGCAGTGAGCCTACCACAGAGATGAACACTGAAGCTTTCTTT

v_call: TRBV6-6
d_call: .
j_call: TRBJ2-1
clone_size: .
cdr3_aa: CASSYPGLSYNEQFF
cdr3_nt: TGTGCCAGCAGTTACCCAGGACTAAGTTACAATGAGCAGTTCTTC

v_call: TRBV29-1
d_call: .
j_call: TRBJ2-3
clone_size: .
cdr3_aa: CSVEPARGRTDTQYF
cdr3_nt: TGCAGCGTTGAACCTGCTAGGGGGAGAACAGATACGCAGTATTTT

v_call: TRBV29-1
d_call: .
j_call: TRBJ1-4
clone_size: .
cdr3_aa: CSVETTGRANEKLFF
cdr3_nt: TGCAGCGTTGAGACTACAGGGCGAGCTAATGAAAAACTGTTTTTT

v_call: TRBV14
d_call: TRBD2
j_call: TRBJ2-7
clone_size: .
cdr3_aa: CASSQEGGGFYEQYF
cdr3_nt: TGTGCCAGCAGCCAAGAGGGCGGGGGTTTCTACGAGCAGTACTTC

v_call: TRBV9
d_call: TRBD1
j_call: TRBJ2-7
clone_size: .
cdr3_aa: CASGPGTGDPYEQYF
cdr3_nt: TGTGCCAGCGGTCCAGGGACAGGGGACCCCTACGAGCAGTACTTC

v_call: TRBV6-6
d_call: TRBD2
j_call: TRBJ2-5
clone_size: .
cdr3_aa: CASSYTGTSGETQYF
cdr3_nt: TGTGCCAGCAGTTACACGGGGACTAGCGGGGAGACCCAGTACTTC

v_call: TRBV7-9
d_call: .
j_call: TRBJ2-7
clone_size: .
cdr3_aa: CASSIRDTSYEQYF
cdr3_nt: TGTGCCAGCAGCATCCGGGACACCTCCTACGAGCAGTACTTC

v_call: TRBV9
d_call: .
j_call: TRBJ2-7
clone_size: .
cdr3_aa: CASSQEGAYGQYF
cdr3_nt: TGTGCCAGCAGCCAGGAGGGGGCCTACGGGCAGTACTTC

v_call: TRBV28
d_call: .
j_call: TRBJ1-2
clone_size: .
cdr3_aa: CASSLEGRSYGYTF
cdr3_nt: TGTGCCAGCAGTTTGGAAGGGAGGTCATATGGCTACACCTTC

v_call: TRBV6-1
d_call: .
j_call: TRBJ1-3
clone_size: .
cdr3_aa: CASSGRVTGRGNTIYF
cdr3_nt: TGTGCCAGCAGTGGGAGGGTCACGGGAAGGGGAAACACCATATATTTT

v_call: TRBV19
d_call: TRBD1
j_call: TRBJ1-4
clone_size: .
cdr3_aa: CASSQGQGAEKLFF
cdr3_nt: TGTGCCAGTAGCCAAGGACAGGGGGCCGAAAAACTGTTTTTT

v_call: TRBV29-1
d_call: .
j_call: TRBJ1-4
clone_size: .
cdr3_aa: CSARKTGWSEKLFF
cdr3_nt: TGCAGCGCCAGAAAGACAGGTTGGAGTGAAAAACTGTTTTTT

v_call: TRBV28
d_call: .
j_call: TRBJ1-5
clone_size: .
cdr3_aa: CASSSPSGINQPQHF
cdr3_nt: TGTGCCAGCAGTTCCCCAAGCGGAATCAATCAGCCCCAGCATTTT

v_call: TRBV15
d_call: .
j_call: TRBJ1-1
clone_size: .
cdr3_aa: CATRPPINGGAIMNTEAFF
cdr3_nt: TGTGCCACCAGACCCCCCATTAACGGGGGGGCGATCATGAACACTGAAGCTTTCTTT

v_call: TRBV7-4
d_call: TRBD2
j_call: TRBJ2-5
clone_size: .
cdr3_aa: CASSLSSGSTQETQYF
cdr3_nt: TGTGCCAGCAGCTTATCTAGCGGGAGTACGCAAGAGACCCAGTACTTC

v_call: TRBV5-8
d_call: TRBD1
j_call: TRBJ2-7
clone_size: .
cdr3_aa: CASSLAPQQGAYEQYF
cdr3_nt: TGTGCCAGCTCCTTGGCCCCCCAACAGGGGGCTTACGAGCAGTACTTC

v_call: TRBV2
d_call: TRBD2
j_call: TRBJ2-2
clone_size: .
cdr3_aa: CASSEGKVAGEAGELFF
cdr3_nt: TGTGCCAGCAGTGAAGGAAAAGTGGCGGGAGAAGCCGGGGAGCTGTTTTTT

v_call: TRBV29-1
d_call: .
j_call: TRBJ1-2
clone_size: few
cdr3_aa: CSVLWGFGYTF
cdr3_nt: TGCAGCGTGCTCTGGGGCTTTGGCTACACCTTC

v_call: TRBV4-3
d_call: TRBD1
j_call: TRBJ2-1
clone_size: .
cdr3_aa: CASSPGQGYNEQFF
cdr3_nt: TGCGCCAGCAGCCCCGGACAGGGGTACAATGAGCAGTTCTTC

v_call: TRBV9
d_call: TRBD2
j_call: TRBJ2-3
clone_size: .
cdr3_aa: CASSGPHGLAGGPSTDTQYF
cdr3_nt: TGTGCCAGCAGCGGGCCCCACGGACTAGCGGGAGGGCCTAGCACAGATACGCAGTATTTT

v_call: TRBV29-1
d_call: .
j_call: TRBJ2-1
clone_size: .
cdr3_aa: CSVELVSPGDEQFF
cdr3_nt: TGCAGCGTGGAACTAGTCTCTCCAGGGGATGAGCAGTTCTTC

v_call: TRBV5-1
d_call: TRBD2
j_call: TRBJ2-3
clone_size: .
cdr3_aa: CASSPQGLAGVIDTQYF
cdr3_nt: TGCGCCAGCAGCCCTCAGGGACTAGCGGGAGTCATAGATACGCAGTATTTT

v_call: TRBV10-1
d_call: .
j_call: TRBJ2-7
clone_size: few
cdr3_aa: CASRLTGVHYEQYF
cdr3_nt: TGCGCCAGCAGGCTAACCGGGGTACACTACGAGCAGTACTTC

v_call: TRBV6-5
d_call: .
j_call: TRBJ1-2
clone_size: .
cdr3_aa: CASSYSRGYGYTF
cdr3_nt: TGTGCCAGCAGTTACTCGAGAGGGTATGGCTACACCTTC

v_call: TRBV11-2
d_call: .
j_call: TRBJ2-7
clone_size: .
cdr3_aa: CASRTGQSVDEQYF
cdr3_nt: TGTGCCAGCCGCACCGGACAGTCCGTCGACGAGCAGTACTTC

v_call: TRBV6-5
d_call: TRBD2
j_call: TRBJ2-7
clone_size: .
cdr3_aa: CASRTVAGDSYEQYF
cdr3_nt: TGTGCCAGCAGGACCGTCGCGGGAGACTCCTACGAGCAGTACTTC

v_call: TRBV4-3
d_call: TRBD2
j_call: TRBJ2-7
clone_size: .
cdr3_aa: CASSPHAGGQQYF
cdr3_nt: TGCGCCAGCAGCCCTCACGCGGGGGGCCAGCAGTACTTC

v_call: TRBV19
d_call: TRBD2
j_call: TRBJ2-1
clone_size: .
cdr3_aa: CASSIGGAPTSGSWNEQFF
cdr3_nt: TGTGCCAGTAGTATTGGAGGGGCCCCGACTAGCGGGAGTTGGAATGAGCAGTTCTTC

v_call: TRBV4-3
d_call: TRBD2
j_call: TRBJ2-1
clone_size: .
cdr3_aa: CASSQGLAGPLYNEQFF
cdr3_nt: TGCGCCAGCAGCCAAGGACTAGCGGGACCCCTCTACAATGAGCAGTTCTTC

v_call: TRBV25-1
d_call: .
j_call: TRBJ2-2
clone_size: .
cdr3_aa: CAARPSVTGELFF
cdr3_nt: TGTGCCGCCCGGCCTAGCGTCACCGGGGAGCTGTTTTTT

v_call: TRBV5-4
d_call: .
j_call: TRBJ1-5
clone_size: .
cdr3_aa: CASSFGGDQPQHF
cdr3_nt: TGTGCCAGCAGCTTTGGGGGCGATCAGCCCCAGCATTTT